What follows are 10 T cell receptor beta chains derived from one specimen sequenced in a study of blood T cell repertoires in COVID-19. Repertoires were generated with immunoSEQ multiplex PCR, while TCRdb's copy carries only in-frame clones and drops some. The sample has fewer than 250,000 clones; less than 90% are singletons. Sequencing was done on a sample of peripheral blood. These receptors were taken from a man in his forties or fifties with acute or convalescent COVID-19.

V gene TRBV5-4 combines with J gene TRBJ1-4; perhaps TRBD1 as D (5 bases). CDR1 is SGHNT, CDR2 YYREEE, per germline (reference sequence). The V and J ends lost 0 bases and 4 bases respectively, with 7 bases between them. This CDR3 is built from 14 residues. The CDR3 spells CASSLVQDNEKLFF. The DNA of the CDR3 is TGTGCCAGCAGCTTGGTACAGGATAATGAAAAACTGTTTTTT. Complete variable domain (other parts from reference TRBV5-4 and TRBJ1-4): ETGVTQSPTHLIKTRGQQVTLRCSSQSGHNTVSWYQQALGQGPQFIFQYYREEENGRGNFPPRFSGLQFPNYSSELNVNALELDDSALYLCASSLVQDNEKLFFGSGTQLSVL.

This clone was recorded only once. The chain carries TRBV18 and TRBJ1-3, with D unresolved. Trimming removed 3 bases from V and 0 bases from J, with 12 bases in between. The CDR3 runs to 16 residues. Germline lookup yields CDR1 KGHSH and CDR2 LQKENI. CDR3 amino acids: CASSPPSPSSGNTIYF. The CDR3, as DNA: TGTGCCAGCTCACCCCCTTCTCCGAGCTCTGGAAACACCATATATTTT.

A single count supports this clone. J is TRBJ2-1 and V is TRBV3-1 (or the pseudogene TRBV3-2), with 11 bases that match TRBD2. CDR1 and CDR2 (germline): LGHDT, YNNKEL (reference sequence). The CDR3 sequence is 16 residues long. Losses at the gene ends were 1 base for V and 9 bases for J; bases not matched to a gene: 8. Written as DNA, the CDR3 is TGTGCCAGCAGCCAAGGCCCTAGCGGGAGGATGAGTGAGCAGTTCTTC. Amino acid sequence: CASSQGPSGRMSEQFF.

This clone has more than one count but fewer than ten. The chain combines TRBV24-1 with TRBJ1-6; a weak D match, TRBD1 (5 bases). V shed 2 bases and J shed 4 bases, with 11 bases lying between them. Per germline, CDR1 KGHDR and CDR2 SFDVKD. The CDR3 contains 16 residues. The CDR3 bases are TGTGCCACCAGTGATTCCCTTGACAGATATAATTCACCCCTCCACTTT. The encoded protein is CATSDSLDRYNSPLHF.

V usage is TRBV30 and J usage is TRBJ1-4; maybe TRBD1 (6 bases). With 0 bases removed from V and 7 bases from J, the gap between germline ends came to 15 bases. Germline CDR1 GTSNPN, CDR2 SVGIG (reference sequence). The CDR3 sequence is 15 residues long. CDR3 nucleotide sequence: TGTGCCTGGAGTGTAGGGACAAGGACGTTTGAAAAACTGTTTTTT. As protein: CAWSVGTRTFEKLFF.

The V gene is TRBV6-6, the J gene TRBJ1-3, with D possibly being TRBD1 (6 bases). The germline CDR1 and CDR2 sequences are MNHNY and SVGAGI (reference sequence). V was clipped by 5 bases and J by 4 bases, with 12 bases between them. CDR3 length: 14 amino acids. Written as DNA, the CDR3 is TGTGCCAGCAGTCACGACAGGTCCGGAAACACCATATATTTT. Translating gives CASSHDRSGNTIYF.

The rearrangement uses TRBV6-4 and TRBJ1-1, with unresolved D. Trimming took off 0 bases at V and 1 base at J, with 6 bases between the two ends. Germline CDR1 reads MRHNA; CDR2 reads SNTAGT. The CDR3 has 14 amino acids. The CDR3 loop reads CASSDSNRNTEAFF. CDR3 bases: TGTGCCAGCAGTGACTCAAACAGGAACACTGAAGCTTTCTTT.

The chain carries TRBV2 and TRBJ2-7, with TRBD2 matching 10 bases. This CDR3 is 13 amino acids long. V dropped 8 bases and J dropped 3; count of bases not matched to a gene: 4. CDR1 and CDR2 from the germline V gene are SNHLY and FYNNEI. The CDR3 reads CASGLAGGYEQYF. DNA for the CDR3: TGTGCCAGCGGATTAGCGGGAGGCTACGAGCAGTACTTC.

The gene calls are TRBV29-1 and TRBJ1-4, with 8 bases fitting TRBD1. Germline CDR1 reads SQVTM; CDR2 reads ANQGSEA. The junction had 9 bases not matched to a gene; V was cut back by 7 bases and J by 8 bases. CDR3 length equals 13 residues. CDR3 sequence reads: CSACTGGWEKLFF. The CDR3 DNA sequence: TGCAGCGCCTGTACAGGGGGTTGGGAAAAACTGTTTTTT.

J is TRBJ1-2 and V is TRBV6-2 or TRBV6-3; the D gene is possibly TRBD1 (6 bases). Germline values: CDR1 MNHEY, CDR2 SVGEGT. V was cut by 7 bases and J by 4 bases, with 10 bases left in between. The CDR3 loop spans 12 amino acids. The CDR3 sequence: CASTPTGYGYTF. DNA of the CDR3: TGTGCCAGCACCCCGACAGGCTATGGCTACACCTTC.